This T cell receptor (beta chain) is drawn from a study of OX40 agonist ivuxolimab in advanced cancers. TCRdb's table, derived via immunoSEQ multiplex PCR, lists solely in-frame clones and lacks some. The sample holds tens of thousands of clones, roughly four fifths seen once. Study outcomes and limitations: In the 0.1-3.0 mg/kg groups, partial responders showed among the lowest expansion.

Worth noting for this clone: Its target is unknown.

The CDR3 loop spans 14 amino acids. CDR1 and CDR2 from the germline V gene are SGHTA and FQGNSA. After removal of 4 bases from V and 7 bases from J, the junction contained 6 bases not matched to a gene. This TCR was recovered from an adult with an advanced solid tumor such as melanoma, head and neck, liver or kidney cancer. This material consisted of CD4+ or CD8+ T cells sorted from blood, taken in a trial of the OX40 agonist ivuxolimab. V and J are TRBV7-2 and TRBJ2-3, with 9 bases fitting TRBD2. The DNA for the CDR3 is TGTGCCAGCAGCTCCCGACTAGCGGTAAATACGCAGTATTTT. Translating gives CASSSRLAVNTQYF.